Each of the 29 T cell receptor beta chains below was sequenced from the same sample in a study of T cell responses to AZD1222 COVID-19 vaccine. The assay was immunoSEQ multiplex PCR, and TCRdb's table has in-frame clones only and misses some. The table shows about 120,000 clones, with about 92% occurring only once. The source material was peripheral blood, sampled on day 0 of MenACWY control vaccination. The receptors derive from an adult in good health.

The rearrangement links TRBV18 to TRBJ2-3; D may be TRBD1 (6 bases). Per germline, CDR1 KGHSH and CDR2 LQKENI. The CDR3 contains 16 residues. Trimming shortened V by 3 bases and J by 0 bases, and 13 bases separated the two germline ends. The CDR3 spells CASSPRGGPSTDTQYF. The DNA for the CDR3 is TGTGCCAGCTCACCCAGAGGGGGTCCAAGCACAGATACGCAGTATTTT.

The J gene is TRBJ2-1, the V gene TRBV6-5; TRBD2 agrees at 8 bases. CDR1 is MNHEY, CDR2 SVGAGI, per germline. The CDR3 runs to 15 residues. Unmatched junction bases numbered 9, after V lost 6 bases and J lost 5 bases. The CDR3 protein is CASSSGTRMNNEQFF. In DNA form, the CDR3 reads TGTGCCAGCAGCTCCGGGACTAGGATGAACAATGAGCAGTTCTTC.

The chain carries TRBV29-1 and TRBJ2-7; a possible D gene is TRBD1 (5 bases). The CDR3 length is 14 residues. Trimming left V 4 bases short and J 4 bases short, with 17 bases between. Germline values: CDR1 SQVTM, CDR2 ANQGSEA. The CDR3 nucleotides read TGCAGCGTTGCGTCGACAGTTAGTAAATACGAGCAGTACTTC. Its protein is CSVASTVSKYEQYF.

This clone has a single count. The V call is TRBV5-6, the J call TRBJ1-4; unclear D gene. Germline assignment: CDR1 SGHDT and CDR2 YYEEEE. Trimming left V 4 bases short and J 4 bases short, with 14 bases between. This CDR3 contains 15 residues. This chain's CDR3 is CASSGEGLGNEKLFF. The CDR3, as DNA: TGTGCCAGCAGCGGGGAGGGCCTCGGTAATGAAAAACTGTTTTTT.

The J gene is TRBJ2-3, the V gene TRBV5-3; D tentatively fits TRBD1 or TRBD2 (5 bases each). TRBV5-3 is noted as an ORF with a role that remains uncertain. The CDR3 is 16 amino acids. V was pared by 3 bases and J by 0 bases, with 14 bases between. The CDR3 DNA is TGTGCCAGAAGCTGGTCGGGACGGCAGAGCACAGATACGCAGTATTTT. Translating gives CARSWSGRQSTDTQYF.

This chain links TRBV28 with TRBJ2-6; TRBD1 aligns across 7 bases. The CDR3 is 21 amino acids. The germline CDR1 and CDR2 sequences are MDHEN and SYDVKM. The V segment lost 5 bases and the J segment 0 bases; nucleotides outside the gene matches: 19. DNA of the CDR3: TGTGCCAGCAGTCTACGACAGGGCAGGGTACCGACTGGCTCTGGGGCCAACGTCCTGACTTTC. It encodes CASSLRQGRVPTGSGANVLTF.

In DNA form, the CDR3 reads TGTGCCAGCAGGAGGACAGGGAGGGATGAGCAGTTCTTC. Translating gives CASRRTGRDEQFF. V usage is TRBV6-5 and J usage is TRBJ2-1, with a possible D match to TRBD1 (8 bases). Germline-derived CDR1 and CDR2 are MNHEY and SVGAGI. The CDR3 runs 13 residues. The V gene lost 6 bases and the J gene lost 8 bases, with 14 bases spanning the gap.

This clone showed up just once. The CDR3 DNA sequence: TGTGCCAGCAGCTTTGGTCGCGATCAGCCCCAGCATTTT. Translating it yields CASSFGRDQPQHF. The J gene is TRBJ1-5, the V gene TRBV7-2; D is unclear. This CDR3 is built from 13 residues. In germline, CDR1 is SGHTA, CDR2 FQGNSA. Trimming removed 3 bases at V and 5 bases at J, with 8 bases between.

This chain joins TRBV19 and TRBJ1-1; D is possibly TRBD1 (5 bases). V lost 5 bases and J lost 1, with 11 bases in between. CDR3 length: 14 amino acids. Germline V gene lookup returns CDR1 LNHDA and CDR2 SQIVND (reference sequence). CDR3 loop: CASSPSGGNTEAFF. CDR3 bases: TGTGCCAGTAGTCCCTCGGGGGGGAACACTGAAGCTTTCTTT.

The chain recombines TRBV9 with TRBJ2-2, with D possibly matching TRBD1 (6 bases). Germline CDR1 reads SGDLS; CDR2 reads YYNGEE. CDR3 length: 15 amino acids. V was pared by 4 bases and J by 5 bases, with 15 bases between. CDR3 DNA: TGTGCCAGCAGCCCTGGACAGCGAGGAACCGGGGAGCTGTTTTTT. This translates into CASSPGQRGTGELFF.

This CDR3 is CASSLVGEIYGYTF. The CDR3 bases are TGTGCCAGCAGCTTAGTTGGGGAAATCTACGGCTACACCTTC. The chain links TRBV7-9 to TRBJ1-2; D is undetermined. With 1 base removed from V and 8 bases from J, the gap between germline ends came to 14 bases. The germline CDR1 and CDR2 sequences are SEHNR and FQNEAQ (reference sequence). CDR3 length equals 14 residues.

The chain carries TRBV7-9 and TRBJ1-2, with 8 positions matching TRBD1. The germline CDR1 and CDR2 sequences are SEHNR and FQNEAQ (reference sequence). The CDR3 sequence is 15 residues long. V gave up 0 bases and J gave up 5 bases; unmatched junction bases: 5. The CDR3 is CASSLAPGGGYGYTF. DNA for the CDR3: TGTGCCAGCAGCTTAGCCCCAGGGGGCGGTTATGGCTACACCTTC.

V and J are TRBV11-2 and TRBJ2-5; TRBD1 might be the D (6 bases). V was pared by 3 bases and J by 5 bases, with 13 bases between. This CDR3 spans 14 amino acids. Germline assignment: CDR1 SGHAT and CDR2 FQNNGV. CDR3 sequence (DNA): TGTGCCAGCAGCTTGGGCAGGGGTTGGGAGACCCAGTACTTC. Residues: CASSLGRGWETQYF.

The genes are TRBV18 and TRBJ2-7, with TRBD1 as a possible D gene (5 bases). Trimming cost V 2 bases and J 7 bases, with 15 bases left between them. CDR3 size: 14 residues. Germline values: CDR1 KGHSH, CDR2 LQKENI. CDR3: CASSPGARNGEQYF. In DNA form, the CDR3 reads TGTGCCAGCTCACCAGGGGCGCGGAATGGAGAGCAGTACTTC.

This rearrangement joins TRBV5-5 to TRBJ1-1; D uncertain. Germline V gene sequence: CDR1 SGHKS, CDR2 YYEKEE (reference sequence). V was trimmed by 4 bases and J by 6 bases, leaving 16 bases between them. The CDR3 totals 14 residues. The DNA for the CDR3 is TGTGCCAGCAGCGGATGGACGGAGAATTCTGAAGCTTTCTTT. Its translation is CASSGWTENSEAFF.

The rearrangement joins TRBV18 to TRBJ2-2; 12 nucleotides agree with TRBD1. The CDR3 spans 14 residues. Germline CDR1 and CDR2: KGHSH and LQKENI. V dropped 4 bases and J dropped 6; count of bases not matched to a gene: 0. CDR3 nucleotides: TGTGCCAGCTCACGGGACAGGGGGCCCGGGGAGCTGTTTTTT. It yields the protein CASSRDRGPGELFF.

CDR3 sequence reads: CASSSTRGATGFNEQFF. CDR3 nucleotides: TGTGCCAGCAGTTCGACCAGGGGGGCTACGGGGTTCAATGAGCAGTTCTTC. The chain recombines TRBV6-2 or TRBV6-3 with TRBJ2-1; D might be TRBD1 (7 bases). Trimming removed 4 bases from V and 6 bases from J, with 22 bases in between. The CDR3 runs 17 residues. The germline V gene encodes CDR1 MNHEY and CDR2 SVGEGT.

This clone was picked up one time. The chain couples TRBV6-2 or TRBV6-3 to TRBJ2-7, with a tentative D call TRBD2 (5 bases). This CDR3 comprises 12 residues. Germline CDR1 reads MNHEY; CDR2 reads SVGEGT. V lost 6 bases to trimming and J lost 3 bases, with 9 bases between them. The CDR3 nucleotides read TGTGCCAGCAGCTCCGGGGACTACGAGCAGTACGTC. Translation: CASSSGDYEQYV.

CDR3 nucleotide sequence: TGTGCCAGCTCACCCCCCCCATCTGGGGCCAACGTCCTGACTTTC. It yields the protein CASSPPPSGANVLTF. The chain combines TRBV18 with TRBJ2-6; D is ambiguous. Looked up from germline, CDR1 is KGHSH and CDR2 is LQKENI. The CDR3 is 15 residues long. V lost 3 bases and J 1 base, leaving 7 bases between the germline ends.

The chain employs TRBV6-5 and TRBJ2-7, with unresolved D. Per the germline V gene, CDR1 is MNHEY and CDR2 is SVGAGI. This CDR3 is 14 amino acids long. The V and J ends lost 4 bases and 0 bases respectively, with 10 bases between them. The CDR3 nucleotides read TGTGCCAGCAGTTTGGGTGGGATCTCCTACGAGCAGTACTTC. The encoded protein is CASSLGGISYEQYF.

This clone was recorded once. The chain is built from TRBV6-4 and TRBJ2-1, with D hard to call. The germline V gene encodes CDR1 MRHNA and CDR2 SNTAGT. The CDR3 runs 13 residues. V shed 2 bases and J shed 9 bases, with 11 bases lying between them. The CDR3 region has the DNA TGTGCCAGCAGTGACGGGTTGGCGGCTGAGCAGTTCTTC. It translates to CASSDGLAAEQFF.

V gene TRBV30 combines with J gene TRBJ2-1; 10 positions match TRBD2. The CDR3 sequence is 15 residues long. With V trimmed by 0 bases and J by 9 bases, 8 bases remained unmatched. Germline V gene sequence: CDR1 GTSNPN, CDR2 SVGIG (reference sequence). As DNA, the CDR3 is TGTGCCTGGAGTGTATCCCTAGCGGGAGAAAGTGAGCAGTTCTTC. Amino acid sequence: CAWSVSLAGESEQFF.

The V call is TRBV5-1, the J call TRBJ1-2, with D perhaps TRBD1 (5 bases). With 4 bases removed from V and 0 bases from J, the gap between germline ends came to 22 bases. CDR1 is SGHRS, CDR2 YFSETQ, per germline. The CDR3 consists of 18 residues. The CDR3: CASSNQDTLRKANYGYTF. The CDR3 nucleotides read TGCGCCAGCAGCAACCAGGACACCCTCCGAAAGGCTAACTATGGCTACACCTTC.

The chain employs TRBV28 and TRBJ2-2; D gene uncertain. Per the germline V gene, CDR1 is MDHEN and CDR2 is SYDVKM. V lost 8 bases to trimming and J lost 4 bases, with 17 bases between them. This CDR3 region has 15 residues. The CDR3: CASRIRKVGTGELFF. The CDR3 DNA follows: TGTGCCAGCCGAATCCGGAAGGTGGGCACCGGGGAGCTGTTTTTT.

CDR3 nucleotide sequence: TGTGCCAGCAGCGTAGGTGAGGTTAGCGGGAGATCATGGCAGTTCTTC. As protein: CASSVGEVSGRSWQFF. This chain links TRBV9 with TRBJ2-1; 9 nucleotides agree with TRBD2. V was pared by 0 bases and J by 12 bases, with 13 bases of the junction left unmatched. Germline-derived CDR1 and CDR2 are SGDLS and YYNGEE. CDR3 length: 16 amino acids.

V usage is TRBV18 and J usage is TRBJ2-1; 8 bases fit TRBD2. The length of the CDR3 is 15 residues. The germline V gene encodes CDR1 KGHSH and CDR2 LQKENI. With V trimmed by 1 base and J by 6 bases, 5 bases remained unmatched. CDR3 in amino acids: CASSPQGGGPNEQFF. The CDR3 nucleotides are TGTGCCAGCTCACCACAGGGCGGGGGGCCCAATGAGCAGTTCTTC.

The chain is built from TRBV7-2 and TRBJ1-4, with 8 bases aligning to TRBD1. The CDR3 is 16 amino acids. With V trimmed by 4 bases and J by 0 bases, 4 bases remained unmatched. Germline V gives CDR1 SGHTA, CDR2 FQGNSA. CDR3: CASSSKQGATNEKLFF. In DNA, the CDR3 is TGTGCCAGCAGCTCGAAACAGGGGGCAACTAATGAAAAACTGTTTTTT. Full variable domain (remainder filled in from reference TRBV7-2 and TRBJ1-4): GAGVSQSPSNKVTEKGKDVELRCDPISGHTALYWYRQSLGQGLEFLIYFQGNSAPDKSGLPSDRFSAERTGGSVSTLTIQRTQQEDSAVYLCASSSKQGATNEKLFFGSGTQLSVL.

The table lists this clone with a few counts. This sample also contains other DNA sequences that code for the same CDR3. The V call is TRBV27, the J call TRBJ2-7, with TRBD2 matching 14 bases. The V and J ends lost 6 bases and 3 bases, in that order; junction bases with no gene match: 4. The CDR3 extends over 15 amino acids. Germline loops: CDR1 MNHEY, CDR2 SMNVEV (reference sequence). The CDR3 DNA reads as TGTGCCAGCAGGGGGACTAGCGGGAGTATCTACGAGCAGTACTTC. This codes for CASRGTSGSIYEQYF.

The rearrangement uses TRBV5-1 and TRBJ1-2; D is undetermined. The CDR3 covers 13 residues. CDR1 and CDR2 (germline): SGHRS, YFSETQ. V dropped 4 bases and J dropped 5 bases, with 12 bases sitting between them. The CDR3 loop reads CASSPAGLYGYTF. The CDR3 region has the DNA TGCGCCAGCAGCCCGGCCGGATTATATGGCTACACCTTC.